This TCR beta chain was found in a study of T cell repertoires in cytomegalovirus infection. This clonotype was recorded at least ten times. Its antigen is currently unknown. TCRdb independently ran MiXCR on the reads; one entry per CDR3 protein. The repertoire holds roughly 310,000 distinct CDR3 sequences, with 25% to 30% as singletons. The CDR3 length is 18 residues. V lost 2 bases and J 3 bases, leaving 22 bases between the germline ends. The germline CDR1 and CDR2 sequences are SGHAT and FQDESV (reference sequence). The source was cultured PBMCs, collected from culture after CMV antigen stimulation. The receptor was derived from a human donor in good health (CMV status not recorded). Some clones in this sample may be carry-over from other donors' samples. The chain links TRBV11-1 to TRBJ1-1; perhaps TRBD1 as D (6 bases). The CDR3 loop is CASSLRPAGVGMDTEAFF. DNA for the CDR3: TGTGCCAGCAGCTTACGTCCCGCAGGGGTCGGGATGGACACTGAAGCTTTCTTT. Filled out from reference TRBV11-1 and TRBJ1-1, the complete variable domain reads EAEVAQSPRYKITEKSQAVAFWCDPISGHATLYWYRQILGQGPELLVQFQDESVVDDSQLPKDRFSAERLKGVDSTLKIQPAELGDSAMYLCASSLRPAGVGMDTEAFFGQGTRLTVV.